This TCR beta chain is drawn from a study of cytomegalovirus exposure and HLA in healthy donors. Study-level results: Reports indicate that TCR beta sequences accurately predicted the HLA-A and HLA-B alleles of most subjects. Researchers reported in a later analysis that a missense DCLRE1C variant was tied to TCR beta V- and J-gene trimming.

The CDR3 contains 15 residues. V shed 4 bases, J shed 5 bases, and the junction held 10 bases outside the gene matches. The germline gives CDR1 SNHLY, CDR2 FYNNEI. The table lists this clone with a few counts. Its antigen is not identified. Use of 60 Vbeta and 13 Jbeta primers characterized the PCR. Assay: immunoSEQ multiplex PCR; the TCRdb copy retains only in-frame clones and omits some. This table holds some 120,000 clones, over 9.5% found once. The sequence came from a young woman in good health and CMV-seropositive. The sample was PBMCs. This chain links TRBV2 with TRBJ1-2; TRBD1 matches 7 bases. CDR3 nucleotides: TGTGCCAGCAGTGCAGGACAGGCCGCTTCATATGGCTACACCTTC. Protein sequence: CASSAGQAASYGYTF.